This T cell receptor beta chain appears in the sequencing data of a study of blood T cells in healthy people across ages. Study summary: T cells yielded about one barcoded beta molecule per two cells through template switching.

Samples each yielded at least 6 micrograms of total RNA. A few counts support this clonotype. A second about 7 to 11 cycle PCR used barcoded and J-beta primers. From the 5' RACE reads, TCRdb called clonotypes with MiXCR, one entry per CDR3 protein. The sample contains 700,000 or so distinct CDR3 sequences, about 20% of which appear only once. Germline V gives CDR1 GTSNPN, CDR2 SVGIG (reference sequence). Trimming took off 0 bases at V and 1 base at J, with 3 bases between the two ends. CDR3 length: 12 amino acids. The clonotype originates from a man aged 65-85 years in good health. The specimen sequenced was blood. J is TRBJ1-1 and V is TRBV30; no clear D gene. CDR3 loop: CAWSVGNTEAFF. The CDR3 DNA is TGTGCCTGGAGTGTTGGGAACACTGAAGCTTTCTTT.